What follows is one TCR beta chain and its context. The data belong to a study of blood T cell repertoires in COVID-19. Study details: COVID-19 samples from acute and convalescent phases originated in the United States, Italy and Spain.

Germline values: CDR1 MNHEY, CDR2 SMNVEV (reference sequence). The CDR3 is 16 amino acids. V lost 2 bases and J lost 5; bases outside the gene matches: 8. Libraries were prepared by immunoSEQ multiplex PCR; TCRdb keeps only in-frame clonotypes and omits some of them. The sample has 100,000 to 150,000 clones, roughly four fifths seen once. The chain carries TRBV27 and TRBJ2-5; 10 bases are a match to TRBD2. This receptor was taken from a man aged 55-75 years with acute or convalescent COVID-19. Sequencing was carried out using peripheral blood. The CDR3 nucleotides read TGTGCCAGCAGTTTAGGTAGCGGGAGGCCCGCCGAGACCCAGTACTTC. Translating it yields CASSLGSGRPAETQYF.